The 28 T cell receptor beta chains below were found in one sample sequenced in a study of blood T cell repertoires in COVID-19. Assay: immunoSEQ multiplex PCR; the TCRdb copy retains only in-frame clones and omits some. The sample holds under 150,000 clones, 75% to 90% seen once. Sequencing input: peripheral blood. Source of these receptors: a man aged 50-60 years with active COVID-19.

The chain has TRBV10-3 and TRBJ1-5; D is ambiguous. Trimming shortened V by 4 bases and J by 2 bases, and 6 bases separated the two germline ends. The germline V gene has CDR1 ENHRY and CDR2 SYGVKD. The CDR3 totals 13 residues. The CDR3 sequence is CAISGQGNQPQHF. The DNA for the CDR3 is TGTGCCATCAGTGGGCAGGGCAATCAGCCCCAGCATTTT.

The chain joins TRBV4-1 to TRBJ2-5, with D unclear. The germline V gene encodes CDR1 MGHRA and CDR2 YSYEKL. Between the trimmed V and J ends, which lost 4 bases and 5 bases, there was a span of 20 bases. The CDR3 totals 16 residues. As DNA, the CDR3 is TGCGCCAGCAGCCGAGGCCAACTTTTGAGCTTGGAGACCCAGTACTTC. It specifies CASSRGQLLSLETQYF.

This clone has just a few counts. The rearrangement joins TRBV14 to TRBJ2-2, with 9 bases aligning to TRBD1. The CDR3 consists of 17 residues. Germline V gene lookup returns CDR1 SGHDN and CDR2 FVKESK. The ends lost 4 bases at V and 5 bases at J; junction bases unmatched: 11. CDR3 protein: CASSRRDRARRTGELFF. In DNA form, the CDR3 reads TGTGCCAGCAGCCGCCGGGACAGGGCTCGGAGAACCGGGGAGCTGTTTTTT. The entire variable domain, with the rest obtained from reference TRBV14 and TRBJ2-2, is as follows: EAGVTQFPSHSVIEKGQTVTLRCDPISGHDNLYWYRRVMGKEIKFLLHFVKESKQDESGMPNNRFLAERTGGTYSTLKVQPAELEDSGVYFCASSRRDRARRTGELFFGEGSRLTVL.

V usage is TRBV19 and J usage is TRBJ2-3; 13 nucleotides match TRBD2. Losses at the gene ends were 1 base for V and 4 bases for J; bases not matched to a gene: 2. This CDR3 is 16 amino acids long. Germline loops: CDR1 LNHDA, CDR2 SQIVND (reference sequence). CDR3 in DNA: TGTGCCAGTAGTATAGGACTAGCGGGGGGAGCAGATACGCAGTATTTT. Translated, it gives CASSIGLAGGADTQYF.

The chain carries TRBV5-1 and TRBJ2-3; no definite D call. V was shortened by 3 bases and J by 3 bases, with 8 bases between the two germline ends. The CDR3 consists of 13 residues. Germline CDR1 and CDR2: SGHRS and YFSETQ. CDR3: CASSSTLTDTQYF. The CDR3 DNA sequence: TGCGCCAGCAGCTCGACTTTAACAGATACGCAGTATTTT.

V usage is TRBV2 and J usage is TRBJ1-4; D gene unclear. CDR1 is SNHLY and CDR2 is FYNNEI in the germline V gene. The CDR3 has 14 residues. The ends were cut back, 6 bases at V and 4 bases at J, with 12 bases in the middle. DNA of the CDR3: TGTGCCAGCAGGCCGCCTGTAGTTAATGAAAAACTGTTTTTT. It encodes CASRPPVVNEKLFF.

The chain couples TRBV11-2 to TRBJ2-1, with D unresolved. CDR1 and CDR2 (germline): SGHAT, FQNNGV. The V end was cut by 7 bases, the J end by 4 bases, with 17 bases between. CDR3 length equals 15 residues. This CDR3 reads CASNNPGSGYNEQFF. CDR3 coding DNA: TGTGCCAGCAACAACCCCGGGTCTGGATACAATGAGCAGTTCTTC.

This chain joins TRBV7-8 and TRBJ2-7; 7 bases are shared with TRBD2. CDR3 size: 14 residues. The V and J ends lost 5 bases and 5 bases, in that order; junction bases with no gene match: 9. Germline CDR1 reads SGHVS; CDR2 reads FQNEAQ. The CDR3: CASSARRGEHEQYF. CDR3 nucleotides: TGTGCCAGCAGCGCAAGACGGGGGGAGCACGAGCAGTACTTC.

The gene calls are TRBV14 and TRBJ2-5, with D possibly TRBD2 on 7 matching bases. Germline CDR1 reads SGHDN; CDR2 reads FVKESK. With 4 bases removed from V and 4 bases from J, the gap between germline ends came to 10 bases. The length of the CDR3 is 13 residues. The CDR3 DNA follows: TGTGCCAGCAGCCGGAGGGGGGGAGAGACCCAGTACTTC. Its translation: CASSRRGGETQYF.

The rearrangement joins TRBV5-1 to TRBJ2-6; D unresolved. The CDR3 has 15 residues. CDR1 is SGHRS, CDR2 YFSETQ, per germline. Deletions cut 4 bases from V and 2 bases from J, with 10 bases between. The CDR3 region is CASSLDGAGANVLTF. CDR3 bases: TGCGCCAGCAGCCTTGATGGAGCTGGGGCCAACGTCCTGACTTTC.

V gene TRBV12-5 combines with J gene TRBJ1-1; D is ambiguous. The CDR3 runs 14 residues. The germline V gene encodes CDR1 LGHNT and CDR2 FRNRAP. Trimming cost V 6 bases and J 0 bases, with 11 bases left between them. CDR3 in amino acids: CASGRDPMNTEAFF. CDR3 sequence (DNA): TGTGCTAGTGGCCGCGATCCTATGAACACTGAAGCTTTCTTT.

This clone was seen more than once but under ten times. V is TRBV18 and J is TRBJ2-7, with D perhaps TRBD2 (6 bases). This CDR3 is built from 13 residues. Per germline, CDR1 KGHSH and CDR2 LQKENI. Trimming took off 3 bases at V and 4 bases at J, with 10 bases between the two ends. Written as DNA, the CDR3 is TGTGCCAGCTCACCGCAGGAGGGGTACGAGCAGTACTTC. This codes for CASSPQEGYEQYF.

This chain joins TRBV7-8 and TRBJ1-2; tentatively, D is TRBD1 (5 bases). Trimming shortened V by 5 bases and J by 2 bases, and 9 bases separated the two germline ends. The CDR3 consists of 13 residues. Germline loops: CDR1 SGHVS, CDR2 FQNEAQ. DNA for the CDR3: TGTGCCAGCAGCCCAGGACAAAACTATGGCTACACCTTC. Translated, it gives CASSPGQNYGYTF.

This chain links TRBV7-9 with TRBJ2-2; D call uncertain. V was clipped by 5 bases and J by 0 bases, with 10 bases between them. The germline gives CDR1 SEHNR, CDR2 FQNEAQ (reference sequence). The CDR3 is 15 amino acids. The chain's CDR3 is CASSPPVSNTGELFF. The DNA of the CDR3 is TGTGCCAGCAGCCCACCGGTTTCGAACACCGGGGAGCTGTTTTTT.

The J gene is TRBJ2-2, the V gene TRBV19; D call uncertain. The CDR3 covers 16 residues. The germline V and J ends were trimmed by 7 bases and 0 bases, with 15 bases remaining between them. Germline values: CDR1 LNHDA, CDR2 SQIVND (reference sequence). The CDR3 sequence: CASNPRQVANTGELFF. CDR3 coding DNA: TGTGCCAGTAACCCCCGGCAGGTAGCGAACACCGGGGAGCTGTTTTTT.

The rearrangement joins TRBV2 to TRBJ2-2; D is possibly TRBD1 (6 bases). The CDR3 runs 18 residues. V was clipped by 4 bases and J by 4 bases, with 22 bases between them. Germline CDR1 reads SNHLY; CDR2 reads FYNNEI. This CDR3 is CASSVGSRGLLVTGELFF. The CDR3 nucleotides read TGTGCCAGCAGTGTGGGCAGCAGGGGCCTTTTAGTCACCGGGGAGCTGTTTTTT.

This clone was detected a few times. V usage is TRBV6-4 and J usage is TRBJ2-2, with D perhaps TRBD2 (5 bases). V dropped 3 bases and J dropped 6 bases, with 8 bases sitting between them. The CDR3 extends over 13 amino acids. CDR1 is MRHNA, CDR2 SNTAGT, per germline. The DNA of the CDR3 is TGTGCCAGCAGTGAGAGGGCGTCCGGGGAGCTGTTTTTT. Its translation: CASSERASGELFF.

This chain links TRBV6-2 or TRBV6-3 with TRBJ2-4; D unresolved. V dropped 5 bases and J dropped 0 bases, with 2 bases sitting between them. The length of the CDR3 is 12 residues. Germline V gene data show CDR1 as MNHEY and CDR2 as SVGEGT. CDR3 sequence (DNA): TGTGCCAGCAGTCTAGCCAAAAACATTCAGTACTTC. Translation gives CASSLAKNIQYF.

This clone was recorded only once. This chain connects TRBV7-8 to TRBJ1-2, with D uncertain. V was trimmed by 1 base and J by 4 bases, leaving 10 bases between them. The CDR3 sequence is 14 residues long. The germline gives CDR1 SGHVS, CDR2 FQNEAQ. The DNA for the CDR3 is TGTGCCAGCAGCTTAGGGTCCCGAGGCTATGGCTACACCTTC. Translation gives CASSLGSRGYGYTF.

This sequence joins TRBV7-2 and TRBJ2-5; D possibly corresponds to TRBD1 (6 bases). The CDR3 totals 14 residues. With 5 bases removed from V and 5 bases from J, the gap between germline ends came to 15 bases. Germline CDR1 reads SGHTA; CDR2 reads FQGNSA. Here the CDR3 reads CASSIWARGETQYF. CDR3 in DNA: TGTGCCAGCAGCATCTGGGCGAGGGGGGAGACCCAGTACTTC. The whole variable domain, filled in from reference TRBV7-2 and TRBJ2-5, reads GAGVSQSPSNKVTEKGKDVELRCDPISGHTALYWYRQSLGQGLEFLIYFQGNSAPDKSGLPSDRFSAERTGGSVSTLTIQRTQQEDSAVYLCASSIWARGETQYFGPGTRLLVL.

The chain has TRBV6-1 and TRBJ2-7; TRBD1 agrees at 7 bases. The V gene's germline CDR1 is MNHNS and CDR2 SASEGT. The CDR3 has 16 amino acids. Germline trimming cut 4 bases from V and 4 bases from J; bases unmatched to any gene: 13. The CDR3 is CASSVLSGDSNYEQYF. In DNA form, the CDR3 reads TGTGCCAGCAGTGTACTATCCGGGGACAGCAATTACGAGCAGTACTTC.

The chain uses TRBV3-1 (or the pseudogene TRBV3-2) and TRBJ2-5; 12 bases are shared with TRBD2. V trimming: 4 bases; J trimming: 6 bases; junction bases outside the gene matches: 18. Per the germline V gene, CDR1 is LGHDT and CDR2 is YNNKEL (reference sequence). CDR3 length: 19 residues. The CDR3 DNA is TGTGCCAGCAGCCCAAGTGGGACTAGCGGGTTCTGGCGGCTGCAGACCCAGTACTTC. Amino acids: CASSPSGTSGFWRLQTQYF.

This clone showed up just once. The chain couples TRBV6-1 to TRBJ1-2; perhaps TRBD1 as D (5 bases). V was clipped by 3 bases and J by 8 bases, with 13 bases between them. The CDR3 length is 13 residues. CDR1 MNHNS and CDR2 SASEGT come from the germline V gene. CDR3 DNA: TGTGCCAGCAGTGACAGGACAATTGGAGGCTACACCTTC. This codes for CASSDRTIGGYTF.

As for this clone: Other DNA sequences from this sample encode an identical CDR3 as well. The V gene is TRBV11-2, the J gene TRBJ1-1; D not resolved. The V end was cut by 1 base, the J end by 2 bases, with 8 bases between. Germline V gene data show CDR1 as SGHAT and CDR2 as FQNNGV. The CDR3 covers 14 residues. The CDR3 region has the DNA TGTGCCAGCAGCTTAGGGGCCGGAAACACTGAAGCTTTCTTT. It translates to CASSLGAGNTEAFF.

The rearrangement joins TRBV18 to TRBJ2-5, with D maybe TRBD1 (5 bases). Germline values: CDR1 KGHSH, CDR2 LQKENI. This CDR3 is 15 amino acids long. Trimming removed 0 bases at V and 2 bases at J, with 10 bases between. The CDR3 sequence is CASSPPGARQETQYF. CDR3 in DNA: TGTGCCAGCTCACCACCAGGGGCGAGACAAGAGACCCAGTACTTC. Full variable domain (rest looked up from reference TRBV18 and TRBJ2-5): NAGVMQNPRHLVRRRGQEARLRCSPMKGHSHVYWYRQLPEEGLKFMVYLQKENIIDESGMPKERFSAEFPKEGPSILRIQQVVRGDSAAYFCASSPPGARQETQYFGPGTRLLVL.

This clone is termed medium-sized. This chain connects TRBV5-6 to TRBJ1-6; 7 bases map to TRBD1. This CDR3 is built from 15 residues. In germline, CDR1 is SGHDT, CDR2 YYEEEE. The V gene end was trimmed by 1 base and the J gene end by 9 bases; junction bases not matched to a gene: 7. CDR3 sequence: CASSLPTGTGSPLHF. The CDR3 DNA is TGTGCCAGCAGCTTGCCGACAGGGACGGGTTCACCCCTCCACTTT.

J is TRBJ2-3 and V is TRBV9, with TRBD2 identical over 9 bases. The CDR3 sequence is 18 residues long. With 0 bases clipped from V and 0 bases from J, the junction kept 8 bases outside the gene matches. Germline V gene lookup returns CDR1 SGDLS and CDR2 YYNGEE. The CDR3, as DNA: TGTGCCAGCAGCGTAGCGCTAGCGGGGTTTAGGAGCACAGATACGCAGTATTTT. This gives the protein CASSVALAGFRSTDTQYF.

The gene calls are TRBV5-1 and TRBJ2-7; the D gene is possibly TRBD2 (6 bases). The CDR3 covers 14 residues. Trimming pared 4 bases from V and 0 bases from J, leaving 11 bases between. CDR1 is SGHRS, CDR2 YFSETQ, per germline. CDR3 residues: CASSLTSPSYEQYF. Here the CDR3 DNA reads TGCGCCAGCAGCCTGACTAGTCCCTCCTACGAGCAGTACTTC. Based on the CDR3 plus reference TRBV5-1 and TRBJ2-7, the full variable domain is KAGVTQTPRYLIKTRGQQVTLSCSPISGHRSVSWYQQTPGQGLQFLFEYFSETQRNKGNFPGRFSGRQFSNSRSEMNVSTLELGDSALYLCASSLTSPSYEQYFGPGTRLTVT.